This passage covers 11 T cell receptor beta chains from one sample sequenced in a study of shared clonotypes between healthy human individuals. Measured with immunoSEQ multiplex PCR; TCRdb has only the in-frame clones, and not every one. This table holds around 2.1 million clones, about 92% found once. Positively selected for CCR7, the CD45RO-negative cells used as naive CD8 cells excluded terminally differentiated effector memory CD45RA+ cells. The sequenced sample was naive CD8+ T cells from PBMCs. The receptors shown here come from a man younger than 35 in good health. Some clones in this sample may be carry-over from other donors' samples.

CDR3 loop: CASSLSEVPYEQYF. The CDR3, as DNA: TGTGCCAGCAGCTTATCAGAAGTCCCCTACGAGCAGTACTTC. The V call is TRBV7-9, the J call TRBJ2-7; D is ambiguous. V lost 2 bases to trimming and J lost 2 bases, with 10 bases between them. In germline, CDR1 is SEHNR, CDR2 FQNEAQ (reference sequence). The CDR3 is made up of 14 amino acids.

About this clone: The same CDR3 also results from other DNA sequences found in this sample. The chain combines TRBV28 with TRBJ2-7, with TRBD2 matching over 9 bases. With 4 bases clipped from V and 0 bases from J, the junction kept 4 bases outside the gene matches. CDR1 MDHEN and CDR2 SYDVKM come from the germline V gene. This CDR3 is built from 15 residues. The CDR3 DNA reads TGTGCCAGCAGTTCCAGCGGGAGGCCCTCCTACGAGCAGTACTTC. Amino acids: CASSSSGRPSYEQYF.

The chain carries TRBV6-1 and TRBJ2-3, with D maybe TRBD1 (5 bases). The V end was cut by 7 bases, the J end by 1 base, with 12 bases between. The CDR3 contains 14 residues. Germline V CDR1 and CDR2: MNHNS, SASEGT. The DNA for the CDR3 is TGTGCCAGCACAGGGTCGTGGGGCACAGATACGCAGTATTTT. It is translated as CASTGSWGTDTQYF.

The V gene is TRBV19, the J gene TRBJ2-7, with 9 bases identical to TRBD1. There are 12 residues in the CDR3. V lost 4 bases and J lost 5; bases outside the gene matches: 0. CDR1 and CDR2 (germline): LNHDA, SQIVND (reference sequence). CDR3 residues: CASSRTGDEQYF. The CDR3 DNA reads TGTGCCAGTAGTAGGACAGGGGACGAGCAGTACTTC.

The chain has TRBV27 and TRBJ2-2; D may match TRBD1 or TRBD2 (6 bases each). This CDR3 spans 15 amino acids. Germline assignment: CDR1 MNHEY and CDR2 SMNVEV (reference sequence). The V gene lost 8 bases and the J gene lost 4 bases, with 17 bases spanning the gap. The CDR3 region has the DNA TGTGCCAGCCTAGGGGGGTTAGGGGGCACCGGGGAGCTGTTTTTT. It is translated as CASLGGLGGTGELFF.

The rearrangement links TRBV9 to TRBJ2-1; TRBD2 matches 12 bases. This CDR3 contains 15 residues. The germline gives CDR1 SGDLS, CDR2 YYNGEE. V lost 3 bases, J lost 10 bases, and 8 bases stayed unmatched. The CDR3 protein is CASSATSGSNKEQFF. CDR3 sequence (DNA): TGTGCCAGCAGCGCGACTAGCGGGAGTAATAAGGAGCAGTTCTTC.

CDR3 in DNA: TGTGCCAGCAGCGTAGAATGGGGCACCTTCTACGAGCAGTACTTC. It encodes CASSVEWGTFYEQYF. This chain joins TRBV9 and TRBJ2-7, with a weak D call TRBD1 (5 bases). The CDR3 is 15 residues long. Germline V lookup: CDR1 SGDLS, CDR2 YYNGEE. Trimming shortened V by 0 bases and J by 3 bases, and 13 bases separated the two germline ends.

About this clone itself: Other DNA sequences within the sample encode an identical CDR3. The rearrangement joins TRBV7-8 to TRBJ1-1; possibly TRBD1 for D (6 bases). Germline loops: CDR1 SGHVS, CDR2 FQNEAQ. This CDR3 contains 15 residues. V lost 3 bases to trimming and J lost 0 bases, with 11 bases between them. CDR3 nucleotides: TGTGCCAGCAGCTTGACGGGGGGCCTGAACACTGAAGCTTTCTTT. Amino acids: CASSLTGGLNTEAFF.

The chain combines TRBV25-1 with TRBJ2-2; possible D gene TRBD2, 5 bases. With 1 base removed from V and 4 bases from J, the gap between germline ends came to 10 bases. The germline V gene has CDR1 MGHDK and CDR2 SYGVNS. There are 15 residues in the CDR3. Here the CDR3 DNA reads TGTGCCAGCAGTGAATTTGAGGGTGGCACCGGGGAGCTGTTTTTT. This translates into CASSEFEGGTGELFF.

The V gene is TRBV5-1, the J gene TRBJ2-5, with D tentatively TRBD1 (6 bases). Deletions cut 3 bases from V and 3 bases from J, with 9 bases between. CDR1 is SGHRS, CDR2 YFSETQ, per germline. The CDR3 consists of 13 residues. The CDR3 nucleotides read TGCGCCAGCAGCTCACGGACAGAAGAGACCCAGTACTTC. It yields the protein CASSSRTEETQYF.

J is TRBJ2-1 and V is TRBV7-3; 13 bases align to TRBD2. The CDR3 loop spans 17 amino acids. CDR1 and CDR2 from the germline V gene are SGHTA and FQGTGA. Germline trimming cut 5 bases from V and 6 bases from J; bases unmatched to any gene: 10. CDR3 DNA sequence: TGTGCCAGCAGCCAACGGACTAGCGGGAGTATTGCCAATGAGCAGTTCTTC. Translation: CASSQRTSGSIANEQFF.